This passage covers 10 T cell receptor beta chains from one sample sequenced in a study of Tregs in tolerant kidney transplant recipients. The nonmyeloablative bone marrow transplants came from related graft donors, with transient mixed chimerism. Clones were read by immunoSEQ multiplex PCR, and TCRdb kept only the in-frame ones, dropping some. Of fewer than 95,000 clones detected, over 85% appear once; the ten largest clones hold roughly 1.5%. Sample: CD4+ T cells from blood (PBMCs), taken 12 months after the transplant. These TCRs come from a human patient who received a combined kidney and bone marrow transplant. The graft donor may have given rise to some T cells.

The V call is TRBV9, the J call TRBJ2-2; D might be TRBD2 (6 bases). V was trimmed by 0 bases and J by 1 base, leaving 10 bases between them. Germline lookup yields CDR1 SGDLS and CDR2 YYNGEE. The CDR3 totals 16 residues. The CDR3 spells CASSVGLGENTGELFF. The CDR3 DNA sequence: TGTGCCAGCAGCGTAGGACTAGGGGAGAACACCGGGGAGCTGTTTTTT.

This clone came up once. The sample carries other DNA sequences with the same CDR3. V usage is TRBV6-1 and J usage is TRBJ1-1; TRBD1 is a possible D gene (5 bases). V lost 7 bases and J 3 bases, leaving 12 bases between the germline ends. Germline V lookup: CDR1 MNHNS, CDR2 SASEGT. This CDR3 region has 13 residues. As DNA, the CDR3 is TGTGCCAGCATCCCGTCGGGGGACACTGAAGCTTTCTTT. It encodes CASIPSGDTEAFF.

V is TRBV28 and J is TRBJ2-7, with 10 bases identical to TRBD1. Trimming removed 4 bases from V and 4 bases from J; junction bases left unmatched: 4. Germline values: CDR1 MDHEN, CDR2 SYDVKM. The CDR3 consists of 14 residues. CDR3 in amino acids: CASSYRTGGYEQYF. The CDR3, as DNA: TGTGCCAGCAGTTACCGGACAGGGGGGTACGAGCAGTACTTC.

This rearrangement joins TRBV11-3 to TRBJ1-1; perhaps TRBD1 as D (6 bases). The CDR3 has 13 residues. From germline, CDR1 is SGHNT and CDR2 YENEEA. V was pared by 4 bases and J by 3 bases, with 9 bases between. CDR3 amino acids: CASSSAGDTEAFF. As DNA, the CDR3 is TGTGCCAGCAGCTCCGCAGGGGACACTGAAGCTTTCTTT.

The V gene is TRBV12-5, the J gene TRBJ2-1; D is possibly TRBD1 (5 bases). The length of the CDR3 is 13 residues. With 6 bases removed from V and 9 bases from J, the gap between germline ends came to 15 bases. CDR1 is LGHNT, CDR2 FRNRAP, per germline. The CDR3 nucleotides are TGTGCTAGTGGCAGGGATAAAGTTGGTGAGCAGTTCTTC. Its translation: CASGRDKVGEQFF.

The CDR3 here is CASSSGQGYEQYF. CDR3 in DNA: TGTGCCAGCAGTTCCGGACAGGGCTACGAGCAGTACTTC. The V call is TRBV28, the J call TRBJ2-5; TRBD1 agrees at 8 bases. The assigned J gene may be wrong: the sequence end matches TRBJ2-7 better. The CDR3 runs to 13 residues. Per the germline V gene, CDR1 is MDHEN and CDR2 is SYDVKM.

This clone was seen just once. The rearrangement joins TRBV4-2 to TRBJ2-7, with a tentative D call TRBD2 (6 bases). Germline V CDR1 and CDR2: LGHNA, YNFKEQ. The CDR3 runs to 15 residues. The V end was cut by 1 base, the J end by 3 bases, with 13 bases between. The CDR3 bases are TGTGCCAGCAGCCAAGCTCAGGAGGGTAGCTACGAGCAGTACTTC. The encoded protein is CASSQAQEGSYEQYF.

The rearrangement links TRBV6-6 to TRBJ2-7; 8 nucleotides line up with TRBD1. The CDR3 extends over 16 amino acids. The V and J ends lost 6 bases and 1 base, in that order; junction bases with no gene match: 11. Per germline, CDR1 MNHNY and CDR2 SVGAGI (reference sequence). In DNA, the CDR3 is TGTGCCAGCAGCAATCGCCCCGGGACAGGATCCTACGAGCAGTACTTC. This translates into CASSNRPGTGSYEQYF.

The chain has TRBV27 and TRBJ1-1; TRBD1 agrees at 7 bases. The CDR3 is made up of 15 amino acids. Trimming removed 0 bases from V and 0 bases from J; junction bases left unmatched: 1. The germline V gene has CDR1 MNHEY and CDR2 SMNVEV (reference sequence). The CDR3 region has the DNA TGTGCCAGCAGTTTATCCGACAGGGTGAACACTGAAGCTTTCTTT. It codes for CASSLSDRVNTEAFF.

J is TRBJ1-2 and V is TRBV28; the D gene is possibly TRBD1 (5 bases). Germline V CDR1 and CDR2: MDHEN, SYDVKM. V was pared by 10 bases and J by 7 bases, with 16 bases between. The length of the CDR3 is 12 residues. The CDR3 region is CATRWGRGGYTF. The CDR3 DNA reads TGTGCCACACGCTGGGGGAGGGGTGGCTACACCTTC.